Below are 8 T cell receptor beta chains sequenced from a single sample in a study of tumor-infiltrating lymphocytes in primary liver carcinoma. For blood RNA, unsorted whole blood served as the source, and germline DNA was extracted too. Making TCR beta cDNA involved 400 to 600 ng total RNA and a constant-region primer. Three nested multiplex PCR rounds, a slightly modified ARM-PCR method, built the TCR beta libraries. Two initial PCR rounds of approximately 10 cycles each paired TRBV1-TRBV30 forward primers with a C-beta reverse primer. One entry per CDR3 protein, called by TCRdb with MiXCR from the multiplex PCR reads. The top ten clones hold approximately 17% of a sample with about 320,000 distinct CDR3 sequences, about 50% of them seen once. The sequencing sample was made of peripheral blood. The source of these receptors is a woman in her twenties or thirties with primary liver carcinoma and hepatitis B virus infection.

This clonotype was seen only a few times. The V call is TRBV7-9, the J call TRBJ1-4; D is ambiguous. The germline CDR1 and CDR2 sequences are SEHNR and FQNEAQ (reference sequence). Trimming pared 0 bases from V and 0 bases from J, leaving 11 bases between. There are 17 residues in the CDR3. CDR3 in amino acids: CASSLALASSTNEKLFF. CDR3 DNA: TGTGCCAGCAGCTTAGCTCTGGCCAGCTCAACTAATGAAAAACTGTTTTTT. The variable domain in full, completed from reference TRBV7-9 and TRBJ1-4, reads DTGVSQNPRHKITKRGQNVTFRCDPISEHNRLYWYRQTLGQGPEFLTYFQNEAQLEKSRLLSDRFSAERPKGSFSTLEIQRTEQGDSAMYLCASSLALASSTNEKLFFGSGTQLSVL.

Note on this clonotype: Given a much more abundant clone one base away, this may be a read error. The J gene is TRBJ1-1, the V gene TRBV29-1; the D is unclear. CDR1 and CDR2 from the germline V gene are SQVTM and ANQGSEA. Deletions cut 6 bases from V and 0 bases from J, with 14 bases between. The CDR3 has 14 residues. The CDR3 loop reads CSVHAKLLNTEAFF. For the CDR3, the DNA is TGCAGCGTCCACGCCAAACTGCTGAACACTGAAGCTTTCTTT. The variable domain in full, with the rest retrieved from reference TRBV29-1 and TRBJ1-1, is SAVISQKPSRDICQRGTSLTIQCQVDSQVTMMFWYRQQPGQSLTLIATANQGSEATYESGFVIDKFPISRPNLTFSTLTVSNMSPEDSSIYLCSVHAKLLNTEAFFGQGTRLTVV.

The V gene is TRBV7-9, the J gene TRBJ2-7; possibly TRBD1 or TRBD2 for D (5 bases each). Trimming stripped 4 bases from V and 3 bases from J, with 7 bases between. This CDR3 region has 12 residues. Germline V CDR1 and CDR2: SEHNR, FQNEAQ (reference sequence). The CDR3 DNA follows: TGTGCCAGCAGCTGGGACGGCTACGAGCAGTACTTC. Amino acid sequence: CASSWDGYEQYF.

V gene TRBV6-1 combines with J gene TRBJ2-2, with a possible D match to TRBD1 (5 bases). The V gene lost 3 bases and the J gene lost 4 bases, with 12 bases spanning the gap. Germline loops: CDR1 MNHNS, CDR2 SASEGT. The CDR3 is 15 amino acids. The CDR3 sequence: CASSDPRVGTGELFF. The CDR3 region has the DNA TGTGCCAGCAGTGATCCCAGGGTTGGCACCGGGGAGCTGTTTTTT.

The chain carries TRBV11-2 and TRBJ2-4; possible D gene TRBD2, 5 bases. The CDR3 length is 16 residues. V was cut by 8 bases and J by 1 base, with 18 bases left in between. Germline values: CDR1 SGHAT, CDR2 FQNNGV. CDR3 amino acids: CASCSQGGFAKNIQYF. The CDR3 DNA reads as TGTGCCAGCTGCTCACAAGGAGGTTTTGCCAAAAACATTCAGTACTTC.

Turning to this clonotype: A junction end diverges from the germline sequence, so it may reflect a read error. For the CDR3, the DNA is TGCACCAGCAGCCGACTAGCTGGCACAGATACGCAGTATTTT. Amino acid sequence: CTSSRLAGTDTQYF. The V call is TRBV4-1, the J call TRBJ2-3; 7 bases fit TRBD2. CDR1 is MGHRA and CDR2 is YSYEKL in the germline V gene. The length of the CDR3 is 14 residues.

The V and J genes are TRBV7-3 and TRBJ2-7; 9 nucleotides align to TRBD2. CDR3 length: 15 residues. J was trimmed by 2 bases and V by 3 bases; bases with no gene match: 5. From germline, CDR1 is SGHTA and CDR2 FQGTGA. CDR3 in amino acids: CASSFGLAPTYEQYF. The CDR3 DNA is TGTGCCAGCAGCTTCGGACTAGCGCCAACCTACGAGCAGTACTTC. Combining the CDR3 with reference TRBV7-3 and TRBJ2-7 gives the whole variable domain GAGVSQTPSNKVTEKGKYVELRCDPISGHTALYWYRQSLGQGPEFLIYFQGTGAADDSGLPNDRFFAVRPEGSVSTLKIQRTERGDSAVYLCASSFGLAPTYEQYFGPGTRLTVT.

The V and J genes are TRBV6-6 and TRBJ1-2; D uncertain. This CDR3 comprises 13 residues. Germline V gene lookup returns CDR1 MNHNY and CDR2 SVGAGI (reference sequence). Trimming stripped 6 bases from V and 7 bases from J, with 15 bases between. The CDR3 reads CASSVGMEIGYTF. The DNA of the CDR3 is TGTGCCAGCAGCGTGGGCATGGAGATTGGCTACACCTTC.